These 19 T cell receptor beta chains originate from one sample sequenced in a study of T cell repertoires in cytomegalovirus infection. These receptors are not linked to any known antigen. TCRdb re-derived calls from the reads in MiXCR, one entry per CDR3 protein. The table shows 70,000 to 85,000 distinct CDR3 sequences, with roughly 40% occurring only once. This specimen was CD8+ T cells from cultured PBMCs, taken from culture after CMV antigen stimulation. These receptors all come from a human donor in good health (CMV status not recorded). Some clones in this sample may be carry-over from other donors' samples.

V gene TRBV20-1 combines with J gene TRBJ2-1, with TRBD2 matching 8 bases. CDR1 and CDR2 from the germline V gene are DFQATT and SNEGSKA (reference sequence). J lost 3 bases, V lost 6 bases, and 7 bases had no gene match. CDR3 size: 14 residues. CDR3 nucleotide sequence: TGCAGTGCCGGGATAGCGGGGATCTACAATGAGCAGTTCTTC. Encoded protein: CSAGIAGIYNEQFF.

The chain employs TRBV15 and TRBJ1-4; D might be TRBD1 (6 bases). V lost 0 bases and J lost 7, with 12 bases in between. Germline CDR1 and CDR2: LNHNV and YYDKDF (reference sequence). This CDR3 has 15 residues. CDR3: CATSRDTGRSEKLFF. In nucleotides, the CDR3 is TGTGCCACCAGCAGAGATACAGGGAGGAGTGAAAAACTGTTTTTT.

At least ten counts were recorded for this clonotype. CDR3: CASSFGGGAYDEQFF. The CDR3 bases are TGTGCCAGCAGCTTCGGCGGGGGGGCGTACGATGAGCAGTTCTTC. The V and J genes are TRBV7-2 and TRBJ2-1, with 9 bases lining up with TRBD2. The junction had 8 bases not matched to a gene; V was cut back by 3 bases and J by 8 bases. Germline-derived CDR1 and CDR2 are SGHTA and FQGNSA. The CDR3 length is 15 residues.

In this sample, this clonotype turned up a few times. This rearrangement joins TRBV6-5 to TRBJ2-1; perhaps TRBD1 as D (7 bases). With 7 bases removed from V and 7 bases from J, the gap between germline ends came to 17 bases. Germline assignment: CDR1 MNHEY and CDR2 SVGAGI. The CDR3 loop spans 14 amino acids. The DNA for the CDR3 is TGTGCCAGCATCCCCTACAGGGGAGGAAATGAGCAGTTCTTC. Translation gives CASIPYRGGNEQFF.

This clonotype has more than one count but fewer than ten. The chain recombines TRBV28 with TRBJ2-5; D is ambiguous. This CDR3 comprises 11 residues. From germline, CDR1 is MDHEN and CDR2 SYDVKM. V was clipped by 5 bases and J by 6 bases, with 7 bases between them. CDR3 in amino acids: CASSIIKTQYF. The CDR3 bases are TGTGCCAGCAGTATCATTAAGACCCAGTACTTC.

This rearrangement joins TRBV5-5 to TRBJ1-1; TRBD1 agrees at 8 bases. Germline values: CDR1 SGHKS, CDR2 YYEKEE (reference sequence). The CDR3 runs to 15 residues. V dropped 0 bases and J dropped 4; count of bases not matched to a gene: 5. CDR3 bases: TGTGCCAGCAGCTTGGAGTGGACAGGGCTCACTGAAGCTTTCTTT. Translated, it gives CASSLEWTGLTEAFF.

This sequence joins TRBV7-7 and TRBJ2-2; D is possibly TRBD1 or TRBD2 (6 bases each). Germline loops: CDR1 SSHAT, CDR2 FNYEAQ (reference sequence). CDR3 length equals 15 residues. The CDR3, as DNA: TGTACTAGCAGCTTATGGGGGCTGGACACCGGGGAGCTGTTTTTT. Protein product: CTSSLWGLDTGELFF.

CDR3 DNA sequence: TGTGCCAGCAGTTCCTTAACAGGGACTAGAAGCGGCAATCAGCCCCAGCATTTT. Protein sequence: CASSSLTGTRSGNQPQHF. J is TRBJ1-5 and V is TRBV27, with D perhaps matching TRBD1 (6 bases). Germline CDR1 and CDR2: MNHEY and SMNVEV (reference sequence). The ends were cut back, 4 bases at V and 2 bases at J, with 21 bases in the middle. This CDR3 spans 18 amino acids.

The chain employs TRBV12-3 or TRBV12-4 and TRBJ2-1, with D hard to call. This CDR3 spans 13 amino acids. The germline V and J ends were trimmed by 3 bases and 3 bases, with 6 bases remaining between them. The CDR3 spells CASSLADYNEQFF. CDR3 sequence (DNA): TGTGCCAGCAGTTTGGCAGACTACAATGAGCAGTTCTTC.

The CDR3 sequence: CASSLGGKGTDTQYF. The DNA of the CDR3 is TGTGCCAGCAGCTTAGGCGGAAAGGGCACAGATACGCAGTATTTT. This sequence joins TRBV7-2 and TRBJ2-3; D ambiguous. The CDR3 consists of 15 residues. The germline gives CDR1 SGHTA, CDR2 FQGNSA. V was cut by 1 base and J by 1 base, with 9 bases left in between.

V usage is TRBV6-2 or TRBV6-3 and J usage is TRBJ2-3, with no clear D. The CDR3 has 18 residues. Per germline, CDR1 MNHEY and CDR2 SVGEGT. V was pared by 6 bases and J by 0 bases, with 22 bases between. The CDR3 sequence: CASSLERNRAYSTDTQYF. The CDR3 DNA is TGTGCCAGCAGCTTAGAACGGAACCGGGCCTATAGCACAGATACGCAGTATTTT.

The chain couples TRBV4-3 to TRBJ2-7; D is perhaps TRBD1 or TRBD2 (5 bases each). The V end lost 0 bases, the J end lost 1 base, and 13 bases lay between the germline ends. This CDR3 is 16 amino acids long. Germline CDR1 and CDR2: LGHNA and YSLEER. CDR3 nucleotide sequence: TGCGCCAGCAGCCAAGATCGCTGGGACCTATCCTACGAGCAGTACTTC. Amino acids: CASSQDRWDLSYEQYF.

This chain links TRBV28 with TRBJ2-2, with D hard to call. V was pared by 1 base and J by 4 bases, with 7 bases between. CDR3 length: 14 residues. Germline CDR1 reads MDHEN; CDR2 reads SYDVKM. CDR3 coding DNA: TGTGCCAGCAGTTTATATAGGGTCACCGGGGAGCTGTTTTTT. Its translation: CASSLYRVTGELFF.

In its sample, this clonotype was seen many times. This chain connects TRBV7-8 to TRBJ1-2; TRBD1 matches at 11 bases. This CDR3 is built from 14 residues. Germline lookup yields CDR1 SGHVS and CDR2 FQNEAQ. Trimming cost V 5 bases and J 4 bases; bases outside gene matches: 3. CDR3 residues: CASSPGTGGYGYTF. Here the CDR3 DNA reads TGTGCCAGCAGCCCCGGGACAGGGGGCTATGGCTACACCTTC. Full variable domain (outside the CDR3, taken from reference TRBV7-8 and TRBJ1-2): GAGVSQSPRYKVAKRGQDVALRCDPISGHVSLFWYQQALGQGPEFLTYFQNEAQLDKSGLPSDRFFAERPEGSVSTLKIQRTQQEDSAVYLCASSPGTGGYGYTFGSGTRLTVV.

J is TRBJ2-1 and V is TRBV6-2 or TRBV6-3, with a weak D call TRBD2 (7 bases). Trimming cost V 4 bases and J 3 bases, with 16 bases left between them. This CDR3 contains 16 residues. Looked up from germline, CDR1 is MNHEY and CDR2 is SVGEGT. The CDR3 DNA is TGTGCCAGCAGTTCCCTTGGGGGGGCTGTCTACAATGAGCAGTTCTTC. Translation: CASSSLGGAVYNEQFF.

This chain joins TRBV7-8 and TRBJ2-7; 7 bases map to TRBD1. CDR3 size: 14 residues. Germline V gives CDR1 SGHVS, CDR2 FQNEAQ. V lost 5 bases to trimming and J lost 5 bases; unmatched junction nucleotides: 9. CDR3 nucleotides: TGTGCCAGCAGCGCCCAGACAGGGCTCGACGAGCAGTACTTC. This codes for CASSAQTGLDEQYF.

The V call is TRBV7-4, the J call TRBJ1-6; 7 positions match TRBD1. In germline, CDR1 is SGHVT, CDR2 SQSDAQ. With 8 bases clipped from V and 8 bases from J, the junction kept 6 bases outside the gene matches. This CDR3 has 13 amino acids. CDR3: CASSAQGDSPLHF. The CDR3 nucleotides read TGTGCCAGCTCTGCCCAGGGGGATTCACCCCTCCACTTT.

The CDR3 spells CASSLAGGAQPQHF. The CDR3 DNA sequence: TGCGCCAGCAGCTTGGCGGGAGGGGCTCAGCCCCAGCATTTT. V usage is TRBV5-1 and J usage is TRBJ1-5, with TRBD1 as a possible D gene (5 bases). In germline, CDR1 is SGHRS, CDR2 YFSETQ. CDR3 length equals 14 residues. V shed 0 bases and J shed 6 bases, with 10 bases lying between them.

In DNA, the CDR3 is TGCGCCAGCAGCCAACCGGGACTTAGCACAGATACGCAGTATTTT. This translates into CASSQPGLSTDTQYF. V is TRBV4-3 and J is TRBJ2-3; TRBD2 is a possible D gene (6 bases). Germline V gene data show CDR1 as LGHNA and CDR2 as YSLEER. The CDR3 sequence is 15 residues long. V was pared by 2 bases and J by 0 bases, with 9 bases between.